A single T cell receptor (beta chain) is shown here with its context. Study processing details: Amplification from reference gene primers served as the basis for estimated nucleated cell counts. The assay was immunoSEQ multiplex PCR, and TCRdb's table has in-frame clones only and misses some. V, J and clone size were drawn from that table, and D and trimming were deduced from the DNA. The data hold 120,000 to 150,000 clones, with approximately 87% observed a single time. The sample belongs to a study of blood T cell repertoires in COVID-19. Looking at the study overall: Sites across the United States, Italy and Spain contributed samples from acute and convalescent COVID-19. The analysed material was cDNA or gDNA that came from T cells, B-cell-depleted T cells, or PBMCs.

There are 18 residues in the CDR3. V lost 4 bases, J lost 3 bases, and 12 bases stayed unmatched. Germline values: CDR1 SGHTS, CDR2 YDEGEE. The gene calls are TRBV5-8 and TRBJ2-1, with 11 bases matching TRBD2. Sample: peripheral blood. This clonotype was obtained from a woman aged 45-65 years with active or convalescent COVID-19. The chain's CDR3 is CASSPGGTSGGGYNEQFF. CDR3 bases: TGTGCCAGCAGCCCTGGAGGGACTAGCGGAGGGGGCTACAATGAGCAGTTCTTC.